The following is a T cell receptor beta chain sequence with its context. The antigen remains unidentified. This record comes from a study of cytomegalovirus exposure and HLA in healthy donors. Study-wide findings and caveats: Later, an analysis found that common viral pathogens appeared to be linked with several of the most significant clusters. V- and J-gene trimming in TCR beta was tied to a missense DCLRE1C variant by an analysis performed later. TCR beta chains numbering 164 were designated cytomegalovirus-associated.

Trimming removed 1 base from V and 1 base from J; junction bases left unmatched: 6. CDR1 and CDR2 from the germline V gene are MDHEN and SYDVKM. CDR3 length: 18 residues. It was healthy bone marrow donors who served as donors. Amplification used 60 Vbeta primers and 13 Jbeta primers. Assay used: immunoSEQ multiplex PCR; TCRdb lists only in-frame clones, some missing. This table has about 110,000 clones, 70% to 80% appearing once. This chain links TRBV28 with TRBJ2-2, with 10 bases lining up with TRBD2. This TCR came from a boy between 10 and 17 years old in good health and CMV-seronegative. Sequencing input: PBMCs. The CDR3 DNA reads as TGTGCCAGCAGTTTATTACTGAGACTAGCGGGGAACACCGGGGAGCTGTTTTTT. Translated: CASSLLLRLAGNTGELFF.